The rows below give T cell receptor beta chains drawn from one sample of a study of T-cell reconstitution after alpha-beta-depleted transplantation in children. TCRdb independently ran MiXCR on the PCR reads; one entry per CDR3 protein. The repertoire includes hundreds of thousands of distinct CDR3 sequences, about 16% of them detected once, and about 32% sits in the top ten. Source: PBMCs, mostly from graft donor cells, taken 360 days after TCRalphabeta/CD19-depleted stem cell transplant. The receptor set was obtained from a boy younger than two who had a stem cell transplant for Wiskott-Aldrich syndrome, so the T cells may come from the graft donor. CDR3s include the opening cysteine and the closing phenylalanine or tryptophan. Fields, in order: V gene, J gene, D gene, clone size, CDR3 protein, CDR3 DNA. The D gene is left open where the match is weak. Clone size, where shown, is once, few, many, or a class for clones that have expanded.

v_call: TRBV13
j_call: TRBJ2-7
d_call: TRBD2
clone_size: -
cdr3_aa: CASSSGLEKIYEQYF
cdr3_nt: TGTGCCAGCAGCTCCGGACTAGAAAAGATCTACGAGCAGTACTTC

v_call: TRBV10-3
j_call: TRBJ1-3
d_call: -
clone_size: few
cdr3_aa: CAISEAVSGNTIYF
cdr3_nt: TGTGCCATCAGTGAGGCCGTCTCTGGAAACACCATATATTTT

v_call: TRBV27
j_call: TRBJ2-7
d_call: TRBD1
clone_size: -
cdr3_aa: CASSGRTGGFLPYEQYF
cdr3_nt: TGTGCCAGCAGTGGAAGGACAGGGGGCTTTCTCCCCTACGAGCAGTACTTC

v_call: TRBV10-3
j_call: TRBJ2-4
d_call: -
clone_size: -
cdr3_aa: CAISETLFGKNIQYF
cdr3_nt: TGTGCCATCAGTGAGACCCTTTTCGGGAAAAACATTCAGTACTTC

v_call: TRBV12-3/TRBV12-4
j_call: TRBJ1-4
d_call: -
clone_size: -
cdr3_aa: CASSPRIQGKLFF
cdr3_nt: TGTGCCAGCAGTCCCCGGATCCAGGGAAAACTGTTTTTT

v_call: TRBV2
j_call: TRBJ1-2
d_call: -
clone_size: -
cdr3_aa: CASSAIRIYGYTF
cdr3_nt: TGTGCCAGCAGTGCGATTAGGATCTATGGCTACACCTTC

v_call: TRBV19
j_call: TRBJ2-4
d_call: -
clone_size: -
cdr3_aa: CASSISGGSIQYF
cdr3_nt: TGTGCCAGTAGTATAAGTGGGGGTAGCATTCAGTACTTC

v_call: TRBV12-3/TRBV12-4
j_call: TRBJ2-7
d_call: -
clone_size: -
cdr3_aa: CASRSSAYEQYF
cdr3_nt: TGTGCCAGCAGGTCCTCGGCCTACGAGCAGTACTTC

v_call: TRBV4-3
j_call: TRBJ2-7
d_call: -
clone_size: -
cdr3_aa: CASSPWVPTYEQYF
cdr3_nt: TGCGCCAGCAGCCCATGGGTCCCCACGTACGAGCAGTACTTC

v_call: TRBV29-1
j_call: TRBJ2-2
d_call: -
clone_size: -
cdr3_aa: CSVDGLTTGELFF
cdr3_nt: TGCAGCGTTGATGGGCTTACTACCGGGGAGCTGTTTTTT

v_call: TRBV4-1
j_call: TRBJ2-6
d_call: -
clone_size: few
cdr3_aa: CASSQDLAGTGANVLTF
cdr3_nt: TGCGCCAGCAGCCAAGATCTGGCAGGGACTGGGGCCAACGTCCTGACTTTC

v_call: TRBV7-9
j_call: TRBJ1-2
d_call: -
clone_size: few
cdr3_aa: CASSFNTGYTF
cdr3_nt: TGTGCCAGCAGCTTTAACACTGGCTACACCTTC

v_call: TRBV6-4
j_call: TRBJ2-1
d_call: -
clone_size: -
cdr3_aa: CASSVRPAGEQFF
cdr3_nt: TGTGCCAGCAGTGTCCGACCCGCAGGTGAGCAGTTCTTC

v_call: TRBV3-1
j_call: TRBJ2-1
d_call: TRBD2
clone_size: few
cdr3_aa: CASRSLAGEPHNEQFF
cdr3_nt: TGTGCCAGCAGGTCCCTAGCGGGTGAGCCCCACAATGAGCAGTTCTTC

v_call: TRBV6-1
j_call: TRBJ2-5
d_call: -
clone_size: -
cdr3_aa: CASSEEWWGRGRQETQYF
cdr3_nt: TGTGCCAGCAGTGAAGAGTGGTGGGGCAGGGGCCGGCAAGAGACCCAGTACTTC

v_call: TRBV7-8
j_call: TRBJ2-2
d_call: -
clone_size: -
cdr3_aa: CASSLLFTNAGELFF
cdr3_nt: TGTGCCAGCAGCCTCCTCTTTACGAACGCCGGGGAGCTGTTTTTT

v_call: TRBV12-3/TRBV12-4
j_call: TRBJ2-7
d_call: -
clone_size: many
cdr3_aa: CASSLDSWSSYEQYF
cdr3_nt: TGTGCCAGCAGTTTGGACAGCTGGAGCTCCTACGAGCAGTACTTC